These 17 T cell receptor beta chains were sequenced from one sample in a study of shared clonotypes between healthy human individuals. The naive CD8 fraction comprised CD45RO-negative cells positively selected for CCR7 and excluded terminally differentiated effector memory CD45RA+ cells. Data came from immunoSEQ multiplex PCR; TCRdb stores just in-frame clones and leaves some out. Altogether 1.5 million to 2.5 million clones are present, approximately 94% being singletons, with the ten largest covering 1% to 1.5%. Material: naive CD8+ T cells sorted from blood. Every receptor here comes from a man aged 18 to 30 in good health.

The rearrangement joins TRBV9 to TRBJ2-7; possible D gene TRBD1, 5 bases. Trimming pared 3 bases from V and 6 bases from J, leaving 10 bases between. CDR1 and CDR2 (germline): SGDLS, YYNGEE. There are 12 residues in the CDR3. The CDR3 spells CASSAGIGEQYF. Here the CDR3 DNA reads TGTGCCAGCAGCGCAGGGATCGGCGAGCAGTACTTC.

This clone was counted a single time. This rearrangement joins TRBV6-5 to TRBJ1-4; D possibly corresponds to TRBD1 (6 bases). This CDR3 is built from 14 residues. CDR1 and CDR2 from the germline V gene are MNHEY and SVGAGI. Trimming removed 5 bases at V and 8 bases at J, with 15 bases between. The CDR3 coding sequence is TGTGCCAGCAGTCCCGGTAGAGGGGGAGAAAAACTGTTTTTT. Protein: CASSPGRGGEKLFF.

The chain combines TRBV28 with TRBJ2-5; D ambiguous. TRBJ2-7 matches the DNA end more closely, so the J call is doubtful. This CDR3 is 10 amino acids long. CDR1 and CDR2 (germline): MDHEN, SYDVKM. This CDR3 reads CATSRYEQYF. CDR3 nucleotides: TGTGCCACCTCCCGGTACGAGCAGTACTTC.

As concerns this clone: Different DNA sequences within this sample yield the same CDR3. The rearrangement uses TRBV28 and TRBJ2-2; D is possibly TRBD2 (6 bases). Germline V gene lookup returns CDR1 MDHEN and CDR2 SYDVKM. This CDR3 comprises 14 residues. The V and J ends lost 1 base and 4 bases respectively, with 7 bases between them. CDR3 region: CASSLLGGTGELFF. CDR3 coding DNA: TGTGCCAGCAGTTTATTGGGGGGCACCGGGGAGCTGTTTTTT.

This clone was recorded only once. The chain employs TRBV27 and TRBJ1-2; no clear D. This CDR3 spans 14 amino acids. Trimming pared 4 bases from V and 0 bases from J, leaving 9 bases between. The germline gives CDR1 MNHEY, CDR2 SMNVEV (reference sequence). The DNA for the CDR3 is TGTGCCAGCAGTTCCTCGAAAGCTAACTATGGCTACACCTTC. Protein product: CASSSSKANYGYTF.

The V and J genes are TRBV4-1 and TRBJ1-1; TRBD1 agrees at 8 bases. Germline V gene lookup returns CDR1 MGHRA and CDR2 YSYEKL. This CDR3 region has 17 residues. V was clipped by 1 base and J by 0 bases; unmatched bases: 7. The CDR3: CASSQAPGGQMNTEAFF. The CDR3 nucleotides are TGCGCCAGCAGCCAAGCCCCAGGGGGCCAAATGAACACTGAAGCTTTCTTT.

CDR3 nucleotide sequence: TGTGCCAGCAGCCCGGATACCGGGGCCAACGTCCTGACTTTC. Protein sequence: CASSPDTGANVLTF. The chain employs TRBV7-9 and TRBJ2-6; the D is unclear. Per germline, CDR1 SEHNR and CDR2 FQNEAQ (reference sequence). V was cut by 5 bases and J by 4 bases, with 9 bases left in between. The CDR3 totals 14 residues.

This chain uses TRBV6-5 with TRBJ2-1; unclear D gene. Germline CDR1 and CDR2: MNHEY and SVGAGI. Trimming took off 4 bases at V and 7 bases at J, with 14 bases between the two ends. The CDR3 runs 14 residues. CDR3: CASSLSEPPNEQFF. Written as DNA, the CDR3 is TGTGCCAGCAGTTTATCCGAACCTCCTAATGAGCAGTTCTTC.

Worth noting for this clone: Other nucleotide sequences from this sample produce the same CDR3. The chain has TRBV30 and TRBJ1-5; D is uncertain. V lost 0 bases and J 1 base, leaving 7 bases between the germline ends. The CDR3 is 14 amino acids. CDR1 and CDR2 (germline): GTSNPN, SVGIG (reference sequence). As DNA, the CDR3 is TGTGCCTGGAGTGTAGGGCTGAGCAATCAGCCCCAGCATTTT. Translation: CAWSVGLSNQPQHF.

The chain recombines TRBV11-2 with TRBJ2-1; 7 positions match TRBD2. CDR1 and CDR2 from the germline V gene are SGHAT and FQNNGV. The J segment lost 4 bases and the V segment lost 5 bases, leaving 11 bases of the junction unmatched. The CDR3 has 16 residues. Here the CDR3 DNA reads TGTGCCAGCAGCCCCGCCTTCGGACTAGAGTACAATGAGCAGTTCTTC. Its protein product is CASSPAFGLEYNEQFF.

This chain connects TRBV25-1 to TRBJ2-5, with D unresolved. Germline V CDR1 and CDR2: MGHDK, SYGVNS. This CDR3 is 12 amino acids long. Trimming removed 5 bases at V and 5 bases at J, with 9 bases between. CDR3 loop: CASSFPGETQYF. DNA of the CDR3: TGTGCCAGCAGTTTTCCCGGGGAGACCCAGTACTTC.

The CDR3 nucleotides are TGTGCCAGCAGACAGGGACGCCGACGGGGTACCGGGGAGCTGTTTTTT. Its translation is CASRQGRRRGTGELFF. The V and J genes are TRBV13 and TRBJ2-2; D may be TRBD1 (6 bases). This CDR3 is 16 amino acids long. The V gene's germline CDR1 is PRHDT and CDR2 FYEKMQ (reference sequence). Trimming pared 6 bases from V and 5 bases from J, leaving 19 bases between.

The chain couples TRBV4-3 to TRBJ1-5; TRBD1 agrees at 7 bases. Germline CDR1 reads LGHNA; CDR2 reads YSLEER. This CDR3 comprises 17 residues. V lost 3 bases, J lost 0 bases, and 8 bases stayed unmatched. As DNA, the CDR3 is TGCGCCAGCAGCCACGAAGACAGGGTAGGTAGCAATCAGCCCCAGCATTTT. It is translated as CASSHEDRVGSNQPQHF.

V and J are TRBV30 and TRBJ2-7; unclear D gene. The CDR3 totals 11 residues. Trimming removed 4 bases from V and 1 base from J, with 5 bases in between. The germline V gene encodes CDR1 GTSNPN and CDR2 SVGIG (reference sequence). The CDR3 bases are TGTGCCTGGATCGGTTCCTACGAGCAGTACTTC. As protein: CAWIGSYEQYF. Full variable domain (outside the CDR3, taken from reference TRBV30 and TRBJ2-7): SQTIHQWPATLVQPVGSPLSLECTVEGTSNPNLYWYRQAAGRGLQLLFYSVGIGQISSEVPQNLSASRPQDRQFILSSKKLLLSDSGFYLCAWIGSYEQYFGPGTRLTVT.

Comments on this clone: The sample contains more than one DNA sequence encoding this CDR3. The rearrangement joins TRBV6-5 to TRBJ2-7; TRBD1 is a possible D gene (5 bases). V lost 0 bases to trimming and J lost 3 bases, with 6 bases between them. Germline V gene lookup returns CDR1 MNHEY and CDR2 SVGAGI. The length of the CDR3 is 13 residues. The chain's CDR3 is CASSYSDSYEQYF. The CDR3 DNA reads TGTGCCAGCAGTTACTCCGACAGCTACGAGCAGTACTTC.

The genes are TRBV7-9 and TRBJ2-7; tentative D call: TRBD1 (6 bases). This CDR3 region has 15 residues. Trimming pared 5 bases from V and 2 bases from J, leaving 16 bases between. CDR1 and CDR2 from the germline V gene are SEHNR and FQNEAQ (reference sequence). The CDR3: CASSPRGRGTYEQYF. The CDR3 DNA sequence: TGTGCCAGCAGCCCCCGTGGCAGGGGAACCTACGAGCAGTACTTC.

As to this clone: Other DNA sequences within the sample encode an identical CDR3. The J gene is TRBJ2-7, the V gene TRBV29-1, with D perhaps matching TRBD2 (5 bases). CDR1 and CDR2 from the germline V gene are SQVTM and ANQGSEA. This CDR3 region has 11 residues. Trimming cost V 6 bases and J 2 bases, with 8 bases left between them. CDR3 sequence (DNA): TGCAGCGTCCCCGGGGCCTACGAGCAGTACTTC. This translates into CSVPGAYEQYF.